These 32 T cell receptor beta chains were all obtained from the same sample, sequenced in a study of regulatory T cells in long-lasting Graves disease. The TCR beta library used iRepertoire HTBI primers with Arm-PCR amplification of CDR3. MiXCR, run by TCRdb on the multiplex PCR reads, gives a single entry per CDR3 protein. Seen here are some 340,000 distinct CDR3 sequences, 12% observed once, and the top ten hold approximately 20%. The time point: newly diagnosed GD, antithyroid drugs for less than 3 months. PBMCs were the source of the RNA used for TCR sequencing. These same data were also listed under a study on T cells in Graves' hyperthyroidism and ophthalmopathy.

The input for sequencing was peripheral blood mononuclear cells (PBMCs), taken at new diagnosis, from a patient treated with antithyroid drugs. Receptors originate from a woman aged 18-29 years with Graves disease.

The CDR3 reads CASSLLTGGQETQYF. As DNA, the CDR3 is TGTGCCAGCAGCTTACTAACAGGGGGACAAGAGACCCAGTACTTC. This chain connects TRBV7-2 to TRBJ2-5; 8 nucleotides agree with TRBD1. This CDR3 contains 15 residues. Trimming took 2 bases from V and 2 from J; bases not matched to a gene: 4. Germline values: CDR1 SGHTA, CDR2 FQGNSA.

This clonotype has ten or more counts. The gene calls are TRBV7-3 and TRBJ2-1; 8 positions agree with TRBD2. This CDR3 spans 15 amino acids. The J segment lost 0 bases and the V segment lost 2 bases, leaving 0 bases of the junction unmatched. Germline V gene data show CDR1 as SGHTA and CDR2 as FQGTGA. CDR3 amino acids: CASSLREGSYNEQFF. The DNA of the CDR3 is TGTGCCAGCAGCTTACGGGAGGGCTCCTACAATGAGCAGTTCTTC.

This clonotype was detected a few times. This rearrangement joins TRBV30 to TRBJ2-4; 7 bases agree with TRBD1. Unmatched junction bases numbered 14, after V lost 4 bases and J lost 2 bases. CDR1 is GTSNPN and CDR2 is SVGIG in the germline V gene (reference sequence). This CDR3 has 17 amino acids. CDR3 sequence (DNA): TGTGCCTGGAACAACCACAGGGGTCCTCTTTCCAAAAACATTCAGTACTTC. Translating gives CAWNNHRGPLSKNIQYF.

This clonotype was counted a few times. This chain connects TRBV5-4 to TRBJ2-1; TRBD2 aligns across 12 bases. This CDR3 is built from 14 residues. V shed 10 bases and J 7 bases; nucleotides not matched to a gene: 9. Germline-derived CDR1 and CDR2 are SGHNT and YYREEE (reference sequence). CDR3 coding DNA: TGTGCCTTTATACTAGCGGGAGGAGGTAATGAGCAGTTCTTC. This translates into CAFILAGGGNEQFF.

The chain is built from TRBV20-1 and TRBJ1-2, with D unclear. Trimming removed 3 bases at V and 7 bases at J, with 12 bases between. The CDR3 contains 12 residues. The germline CDR1 and CDR2 sequences are DFQATT and SNEGSKA (reference sequence). In DNA, the CDR3 is TGCAGTGCTAGGGGATGGGTTCCTGGCTACACCTTC. Translating gives CSARGWVPGYTF.

To note about this clonotype: A much more abundant neighbour one base away suggests this may be a read error. This chain connects TRBV30 to TRBJ1-1, with a tentative D call TRBD1 (5 bases). The V end lost 5 bases, the J end lost 8 bases, and 15 bases lay between the germline ends. This CDR3 has 12 residues. Germline V gene sequence: CDR1 GTSNPN, CDR2 SVGIG (reference sequence). The CDR3 here is CAWRQVGQEAFF. CDR3 sequence (DNA): TGTGCCTGGCGACAAGTCGGACAAGAAGCTTTCTTT.

The table lists this clonotype with many counts. The rearrangement joins TRBV6-1 to TRBJ2-7; D uncertain. The ends were cut back, 6 bases at V and 0 bases at J, with 9 bases in the middle. The CDR3 is 13 amino acids. Germline values: CDR1 MNHNS, CDR2 SASEGT. CDR3 sequence: CASSFGVSYEQYV. The CDR3 region has the DNA TGTGCCAGCAGCTTCGGAGTCTCCTACGAGCAGTACGTC.

This clonotype was detected many times. The genes are TRBV3-1 and TRBJ2-5, with TRBD1 as a possible D gene (6 bases). This CDR3 has 13 residues. V was pared by 8 bases and J by 5 bases, with 15 bases between. Per the germline V gene, CDR1 is LGHDT and CDR2 is YNNKEL (reference sequence). The CDR3 here is CASDEGGRETQYF. The CDR3, as DNA: TGTGCCAGCGACGAAGGGGGACGCGAGACCCAGTACTTC.

This clonotype was found many times. This chain joins TRBV7-9 and TRBJ1-6; no reliable D call. The CDR3 runs to 13 residues. With 6 bases removed from V and 6 bases from J, the gap between germline ends came to 9 bases. Germline values: CDR1 SEHNR, CDR2 FQNEAQ (reference sequence). The CDR3 DNA sequence: TGTGCCAGCAGTCGGGATGGTAATTCACCCCTCCACTTT. Protein: CASSRDGNSPLHF.

This chain uses TRBV4-1 with TRBJ1-1; D perhaps matches TRBD1 (5 bases). Germline loops: CDR1 MGHRA, CDR2 YSYEKL. V was clipped by 4 bases and J by 11 bases, with 17 bases between them. The CDR3 sequence is 13 residues long. CDR3 bases: TGCGCCAGCAGCCTCCAGGTCGGGGCGACGGCTTTCTTT. Protein: CASSLQVGATAFF.

This clonotype showed up many times. The chain employs TRBV20-1 and TRBJ2-4; 8 bases align to TRBD2. The CDR3 sequence is 15 residues long. In germline, CDR1 is DFQATT, CDR2 SNEGSKA (reference sequence). Trimming took 6 bases from V and 9 from J; bases not matched to a gene: 16. The CDR3, as DNA: TGCAGTGCCCGCGTAGCAGGAAGCGGGAGCGGCATTCAGTACTTC. Its protein is CSARVAGSGSGIQYF.

Many counts were recorded for this clonotype. The genes are TRBV7-9 and TRBJ2-5, with 10 bases matching TRBD1. Germline CDR1 is SEHNR and CDR2 is FQNEAQ (reference sequence). The junction had 11 bases not matched to a gene; V was cut back by 5 bases and J by 5 bases. The CDR3 sequence is 16 residues long. Here the CDR3 reads CASSQGDRGPGETQYF. CDR3 DNA: TGTGCCAGCAGCCAAGGAGACAGGGGGCCGGGGGAGACCCAGTACTTC.

CDR3 residues: CATSTTAGDGYTF. DNA of the CDR3: TGTGCCACCAGCACGACAGCGGGCGATGGCTACACCTTC. The rearrangement links TRBV15 to TRBJ1-2, with a weak D call TRBD1 (5 bases). The V gene's germline CDR1 is LNHNV and CDR2 YYDKDF (reference sequence). V gave up 4 bases and J gave up 6 bases, with 12 bases separating them. CDR3 length: 13 residues.

In this sample, this clonotype turned up many times. The V and J genes are TRBV10-3 and TRBJ2-5, with D possibly matching TRBD2 (6 bases). V shed 8 bases and J shed 5 bases, with 15 bases lying between them. The CDR3 consists of 13 residues. Germline CDR1 is ENHRY and CDR2 is SYGVKD. CDR3 in amino acids: CAIAPLREETQYF. The DNA of the CDR3 is TGTGCCATCGCACCTCTTCGGGAGGAGACCCAGTACTTC.

This clonotype was seen many times. V usage is TRBV7-6 and J usage is TRBJ2-5; no clear D. CDR3 length: 14 residues. V was cut by 1 base and J by 5 bases, with 11 bases left in between. Germline CDR1 is SGHVS and CDR2 is FNYEAQ. In DNA, the CDR3 is TGTGCCAGCAGCTTAGTGAGGTGGTCCGAGACCCAGTACTTC. This translates into CASSLVRWSETQYF.

V usage is TRBV6-1 and J usage is TRBJ2-4, with 8 bases fitting TRBD1. The CDR3 spans 14 residues. Trimming removed 6 bases from V and 8 bases from J; junction bases left unmatched: 9. Germline assignment: CDR1 MNHNS and CDR2 SASEGT. This CDR3 is CASRLSGGGYIQYF. For the CDR3, the DNA is TGTGCCAGCAGGCTTTCAGGGGGCGGCTACATTCAGTACTTC.

The chain joins TRBV15 to TRBJ2-1, with 7 bases matching TRBD1. CDR1 is LNHNV, CDR2 YYDKDF, per germline (reference sequence). This CDR3 comprises 18 residues. Germline trimming cut 3 bases from V and 2 bases from J; bases unmatched to any gene: 13. The CDR3 protein is CATSSPFTRGGTYNEQFF. The DNA of the CDR3 is TGTGCCACCAGCAGTCCCTTCACGAGAGGGGGCACCTACAATGAGCAGTTCTTC.

There are many counts of this clonotype. The chain couples TRBV20-1 to TRBJ1-2, with D possibly TRBD1 on 5 matching bases. Germline CDR1 is DFQATT and CDR2 is SNEGSKA (reference sequence). Deletions cut 2 bases from V and 4 bases from J, with 8 bases between. The CDR3 loop spans 12 amino acids. CDR3 in DNA: TGCAGTGCTAGACCAGGGAGCTATGGCTACACCTTC. Its translation is CSARPGSYGYTF.

This clonotype was counted at least ten times. The chain employs TRBV7-2 and TRBJ2-5; TRBD2 aligns across 12 bases. V shed 5 bases, J shed 4 bases, and the junction held 8 bases outside the gene matches. The germline V gene has CDR1 SGHTA and CDR2 FQGNSA. This CDR3 has 16 residues. The CDR3 loop is CASSASSGGASETQYF. The CDR3, as DNA: TGTGCCAGCAGCGCCTCTAGCGGGGGGGCTTCAGAGACCCAGTACTTC.

This sequence joins TRBV4-3 and TRBJ2-7; 9 positions agree with TRBD1. In germline, CDR1 is LGHNA, CDR2 YSLEER. The CDR3 consists of 15 residues. The junction had 6 bases not matched to a gene; V was cut back by 0 bases and J by 6 bases. The CDR3 DNA follows: TGCGCCAGCAGCCAAGATCTAGGGGACAGGGTCGAGCAGTACTTC. Its protein product is CASSQDLGDRVEQYF.

This clonotype was seen a handful of times. The chain joins TRBV5-6 to TRBJ1-2; maybe TRBD1 (5 bases). The V end lost 0 bases, the J end lost 4 bases, and 13 bases lay between the germline ends. Germline V gene sequence: CDR1 SGHDT, CDR2 YYEEEE. The CDR3 loop spans 15 amino acids. The CDR3 protein is CASSLEAQGVYGYTF. CDR3 nucleotide sequence: TGTGCCAGCAGCTTGGAAGCGCAGGGAGTCTATGGCTACACCTTC.

This clonotype occurred many times. The J gene is TRBJ2-3, the V gene TRBV15; D unresolved. The CDR3 covers 15 residues. Germline V gives CDR1 LNHNV, CDR2 YYDKDF (reference sequence). Trimming removed 3 bases at V and 4 bases at J, with 14 bases between. CDR3 sequence: CATSSSNSAPDTQYF. DNA for the CDR3: TGTGCCACCAGCAGCTCTAACAGTGCCCCAGATACGCAGTATTTT.

The genes are TRBV28 and TRBJ2-7, with 7 positions matching TRBD1. The V gene end was trimmed by 5 bases and the J gene end by 2 bases; junction bases not matched to a gene: 9. Germline loops: CDR1 MDHEN, CDR2 SYDVKM. The CDR3 sequence is 15 residues long. The CDR3 is CASSRPGQNTYEQYF. The CDR3 DNA sequence: TGTGCCAGCAGTCGCCCGGGACAGAACACCTACGAGCAGTACTTC.

The chain is built from TRBV12-3 or TRBV12-4 and TRBJ2-7, with 7 bases that match TRBD2. J lost 5 bases, V lost 5 bases, and 9 bases had no gene match. The CDR3 extends over 14 amino acids. This CDR3 is CASSPRGSPDEQYF. DNA for the CDR3: TGTGCCAGCAGTCCGCGCGGGAGTCCCGACGAGCAGTACTTC.

About this clonotype itself: Given a much more abundant clone one base away, this may be a read error. The rearrangement uses TRBV7-9 and TRBJ2-1, with 12 positions matching TRBD2. The V and J ends lost 8 bases and 6 bases, in that order; junction bases with no gene match: 14. The CDR3 is made up of 17 amino acids. CDR1 and CDR2 from the germline V gene are SEHNR and FQNEAQ (reference sequence). The CDR3 here is CASHPRAASGRGNEQFF. The CDR3 nucleotides read TGTGCCAGCCATCCCCGGGCGGCTAGCGGGAGGGGCAATGAGCAGTTCTTC.

This clonotype was picked up many times. Sequence at one end of the junction differs from germline and may be a read error. This rearrangement joins TRBV7-9 to TRBJ2-1; D is uncertain. This CDR3 region has 18 residues. Germline CDR1 reads SEHNR; CDR2 reads FQNEAQ (reference sequence). CDR3 residues: CASSQNPVQRRSSGGQFF. The CDR3, as DNA: TGCGCCAGCAGCCAAAATCCCGTCCAGCGCCGGTCTTCGGGTGGGCAGTTCTTC.

Details on this clonotype: This is likely a read error, given that the CDR3 carries no conserved phenylalanine or tryptophan at its end. The V and J genes are TRBV18 and TRBJ1-5; tentative D call: TRBD1 (5 bases). The V and J ends lost 6 bases and 0 bases respectively, with 27 bases between them. This CDR3 has 20 amino acids. The germline V gene has CDR1 KGHSH and CDR2 LQKENI. CDR3 coding DNA: TGTGCCAGCTCTCAAACAACCGGGACGGGAGAAATCTATAGCAATCAGCCCCAGCATTCT. Amino acid sequence: CASSQTTGTGEIYSNQPQHS.

This clonotype has at least ten counts. The chain has TRBV3-1 and TRBJ1-1; D perhaps matches TRBD1 (6 bases). Germline V lookup: CDR1 LGHDT, CDR2 YNNKEL (reference sequence). The CDR3 is 14 amino acids. Trimming removed 4 bases from V and 10 bases from J, with 19 bases in between. The CDR3 sequence is CASSPPTGIHGAFF. The DNA of the CDR3 is TGTGCCAGCAGCCCCCCAACAGGGATCCATGGAGCTTTCTTT.

This clonotype was recorded many times. The chain joins TRBV3-1 to TRBJ2-7; D gene unclear. Germline V gene sequence: CDR1 LGHDT, CDR2 YNNKEL (reference sequence). Trimming left V 3 bases short and J 6 bases short, with 12 bases between. The CDR3 is 13 amino acids. The CDR3 region has the DNA TGTGCCAGCAGCCAGGGGTTTAGAGGCGAGCAGTACGTC. Translation: CASSQGFRGEQYV.

This clonotype was detected ten times or more. V and J are TRBV7-8 and TRBJ1-5; D unresolved. Trimming pared 3 bases from V and 6 bases from J, leaving 6 bases between. Germline CDR1 and CDR2: SGHVS and FQNEAQ. CDR3 length: 12 amino acids. CDR3 region: CASSFSFQPQHF. The CDR3 DNA reads as TGTGCCAGCAGCTTCTCGTTTCAGCCCCAGCATTTT. Full variable domain (missing parts from reference TRBV7-8 and TRBJ1-5): GAGVSQSPRYKVAKRGQDVALRCDPISGHVSLFWYQQALGQGPEFLTYFQNEAQLDKSGLPSDRFFAERPEGSVSTLKIQRTQQEDSAVYLCASSFSFQPQHFGDGTRLSIL.

In its sample, this clonotype was seen many times. The chain joins TRBV29-1 to TRBJ1-1; TRBD1 agrees at 10 bases. The J segment lost 4 bases and the V segment lost 6 bases, leaving 5 bases of the junction unmatched. This CDR3 contains 13 residues. The germline V gene has CDR1 SQVTM and CDR2 ANQGSEA. The CDR3 is CSVRTGGGTEAFF. The CDR3 nucleotides read TGCAGCGTACGGACAGGGGGAGGCACTGAAGCTTTCTTT.

This chain connects TRBV6-2 or TRBV6-3 to TRBJ2-2; D uncertain. Trimming took off 8 bases at V and 1 base at J, with 17 bases between the two ends. The CDR3 spans 16 residues. The germline CDR1 and CDR2 sequences are MNHEY and SVGEGT. DNA for the CDR3: TGTGCCAGCTTGGAAAAGTGGGGTCGGAACACCGGGGAGCTGTTTTTT. It encodes CASLEKWGRNTGELFF.